The 26 T cell receptor beta chains presented below share a single source sample, sequenced in a study of early T cells in non-severe SARS-CoV-2 infection. MiXCR, run by TCRdb on the 5' RACE reads, gives a single entry per CDR3 protein. The table has roughly 99,000 distinct CDR3 sequences, 12% seen once. The sample was whole blood, taken at baseline. These receptors originate from an adult who was a healthcare worker with PCR-confirmed SARS-CoV-2 infection or an uninfected control (not recorded which).

This clonotype was recorded at least ten times. The chain joins TRBV18 to TRBJ1-2; TRBD1 matches 10 bases. The CDR3 length is 14 residues. Trimming cost V 3 bases and J 3 bases; bases outside gene matches: 1. Germline V gene lookup returns CDR1 KGHSH and CDR2 LQKENI. The CDR3 reads CASSPDRGYYGYTF. The DNA for the CDR3 is TGTGCCAGCTCACCGGACAGGGGGTACTATGGCTACACCTTC. Full variable domain (missing parts from reference TRBV18 and TRBJ1-2): NAGVMQNPRHLVRRRGQEARLRCSPMKGHSHVYWYRQLPEEGLKFMVYLQKENIIDESGMPKERFSAEFPKEGPSILRIQQVVRGDSAAYFCASSPDRGYYGYTFGSGTRLTVV.

The chain has TRBV5-1 and TRBJ2-7; D is unclear. The CDR3 runs to 14 residues. Per the germline V gene, CDR1 is SGHRS and CDR2 is YFSETQ. Trimming removed 0 bases at V and 0 bases at J, with 7 bases between. The DNA of the CDR3 is TGCGCCAGCAGCTTGGAATCAACCTCCTACGAGCAGTACTTC. This translates into CASSLESTSYEQYF.

J is TRBJ2-5 and V is TRBV20-1, with D perhaps TRBD1 (5 bases). The germline V gene encodes CDR1 DFQATT and CDR2 SNEGSKA (reference sequence). Between the trimmed V and J ends, which lost 0 bases and 9 bases, there was a span of 26 bases. This CDR3 spans 17 amino acids. CDR3: CSARDLRLILTAQAQYF. In nucleotides, the CDR3 is TGCAGTGCTAGAGATTTGAGGCTGATCCTCACCGCACAGGCCCAGTACTTC.

This clonotype was seen once. No conserved phenylalanine or tryptophan ends this CDR3, so it is likely a read error. The V and J genes are TRBV12-3 or TRBV12-4 and TRBJ1-6, with 8 bases aligning to TRBD1. CDR3 length: 15 residues. Trimming removed 3 bases from V and 6 bases from J; junction bases left unmatched: 4. CDR3 nucleotide sequence: TGTGCCAGCAGTTTCAACAGGGGGTCTAATTCACCCCTCCACTCT. This sequence encodes CASSFNRGSNSPLHS.

The chain uses TRBV5-4 and TRBJ2-2, with 10 nucleotides matching TRBD1. Losses at the gene ends were 4 bases for V and 4 bases for J; bases not matched to a gene: 4. The CDR3 sequence is 15 residues long. Germline assignment: CDR1 SGHNT and CDR2 YYREEE (reference sequence). The CDR3 reads CASSLDRGRTGELFF. CDR3 coding DNA: TGTGCCAGCAGCCTCGACAGGGGGCGCACCGGGGAGCTGTTTTTT.

This sequence joins TRBV28 and TRBJ1-1, with a weak D call TRBD1 (5 bases). Trimming took off 6 bases at V and 7 bases at J, with 18 bases between the two ends. The length of the CDR3 is 14 residues. Germline V gene sequence: CDR1 MDHEN, CDR2 SYDVKM. The CDR3 coding sequence is TGTGCCAGCAGGGGGGACGGGAAATACAGTGAAGCTTTCTTT. It encodes CASRGDGKYSEAFF.

The chain joins TRBV28 to TRBJ2-2; D is perhaps TRBD1 (5 bases). Germline lookup yields CDR1 MDHEN and CDR2 SYDVKM. Trimming shortened V by 7 bases and J by 3 bases, and 12 bases separated the two germline ends. CDR3 length: 14 amino acids. The CDR3 sequence: CASKPSRDTGELFF. The CDR3 bases are TGTGCCAGCAAACCCTCCAGGGACACCGGGGAGCTGTTTTTT.

The table lists this clonotype with a few counts. V and J are TRBV7-9 and TRBJ2-5; maybe TRBD2 (6 bases). CDR1 SEHNR and CDR2 FQNEAQ come from the germline V gene (reference sequence). The V end lost 1 base, the J end lost 5 bases, and 14 bases lay between the germline ends. This CDR3 has 15 residues. CDR3 DNA: TGTGCCAGCAGCTTAGGAGCGGGCGCAACCGAGACCCAGTACTTC. Its translation: CASSLGAGATETQYF.

CDR3 coding DNA: TGTGCCACCCTAGGGACAGGGGGACCCACCGGGGAGCTGTTTTTT. Translating it yields CATLGTGGPTGELFF. J is TRBJ2-2 and V is TRBV3-1, with 11 bases that match TRBD1. The CDR3 runs 15 residues. CDR1 is LGHDT, CDR2 YNNKEL, per germline (reference sequence). Germline trimming cut 10 bases from V and 4 bases from J; bases unmatched to any gene: 8. Together with reference TRBV3-1 and TRBJ2-2, the CDR3 gives the full variable domain: DTAVSQTPKYLVTQMGNDKSIKCEQNLGHDTMYWYKQDSKKFLKIMFSYNNKELIINETVPNRFSPKSPDKAHLNLHINSLELGDSAVYFCATLGTGGPTGELFFGEGSRLTVL.

This clonotype was counted a few times. The V and J genes are TRBV19 and TRBJ2-7; possibly TRBD1 for D (5 bases). The germline V gene encodes CDR1 LNHDA and CDR2 SQIVND (reference sequence). The CDR3 has 14 amino acids. Trimming took off 2 bases at V and 1 base at J, with 9 bases between the two ends. CDR3 sequence (DNA): TGTGCCAGTAGTATACGGTACAGGTCCTACGAGCAGTACTTC. Its protein is CASSIRYRSYEQYF.

This clonotype was counted a few times. V is TRBV24-1 and J is TRBJ2-1; the match to TRBD2 covers 9 bases. Germline CDR1 is KGHDR and CDR2 is SFDVKD. CDR3 length equals 16 residues. Trimming at V came to 4 bases and at J to 7 bases, leaving 10 bases not matched to a gene. The CDR3 nucleotides read TGTGCCACCAGTGACCCTAGCGGGGCTCCTGGGAATGAGCAGTTCTTC. Translation: CATSDPSGAPGNEQFF.

The V gene is TRBV5-1, the J gene TRBJ2-2; 12 nucleotides line up with TRBD2. V was pared by 0 bases and J by 4 bases, with 1 base of the junction left unmatched. The CDR3 is made up of 16 amino acids. Germline CDR1 SGHRS, CDR2 YFSETQ. DNA for the CDR3: TGCGCCAGCAGCTTGGGACTAGCGGGAGTCACCGGGGAGCTGTTTTTT. This gives the protein CASSLGLAGVTGELFF. Using reference TRBV5-1 and TRBJ2-2 for the parts outside the CDR3, the full variable domain is KAGVTQTPRYLIKTRGQQVTLSCSPISGHRSVSWYQQTPGQGLQFLFEYFSETQRNKGNFPGRFSGRQFSNSRSEMNVSTLELGDSALYLCASSLGLAGVTGELFFGEGSRLTVL.

This clonotype occurred a few times. This rearrangement joins TRBV2 to TRBJ2-3, with a possible D match to TRBD2 (5 bases). CDR1 is SNHLY, CDR2 FYNNEI, per germline. Trimming left V 5 bases short and J 4 bases short, with 10 bases between. The CDR3 consists of 13 residues. CDR3 protein: CASSYTRSDTQYF. CDR3 DNA sequence: TGTGCCAGCAGTTACACTAGATCAGATACGCAGTATTTT.

The genes are TRBV2 and TRBJ1-5; 11 bases match TRBD1. V dropped 1 base and J dropped 7; count of bases not matched to a gene: 3. CDR1 and CDR2 from the germline V gene are SNHLY and FYNNEI. This CDR3 is 15 amino acids long. The CDR3 sequence: CASSEGTGGQQPQHF. In DNA, the CDR3 is TGTGCCAGCAGTGAAGGGACAGGGGGCCAACAGCCCCAGCATTTT.

The gene calls are TRBV3-1 and TRBJ1-2; D is perhaps TRBD1 (5 bases). The CDR3 contains 16 residues. The germline V gene has CDR1 LGHDT and CDR2 YNNKEL (reference sequence). The V end lost 0 bases, the J end lost 4 bases, and 15 bases lay between the germline ends. CDR3 in amino acids: CASSQDQAGRGYGYTF. CDR3 in DNA: TGTGCCAGCAGCCAAGATCAAGCAGGGAGGGGCTATGGCTACACCTTC.

This clonotype was detected ten times or more. This sequence joins TRBV15 and TRBJ1-3, with D maybe TRBD1 (6 bases). The CDR3 loop spans 17 amino acids. V lost 1 base, J lost 0 bases, and 13 bases lay in between. Germline CDR1 and CDR2: LNHNV and YYDKDF (reference sequence). This CDR3 reads CATSRVGGASSGNTIYF. The CDR3, as DNA: TGTGCCACCAGCAGAGTTGGGGGGGCGAGCTCTGGAAACACCATATATTTT.

In this sample, this clonotype turned up a few times. V is TRBV27 and J is TRBJ2-3; D remains ambiguous. This CDR3 spans 14 amino acids. The V end lost 5 bases, the J end lost 0 bases, and 9 bases lay between the germline ends. Per germline, CDR1 MNHEY and CDR2 SMNVEV (reference sequence). The CDR3, as DNA: TGTGCCAGCAGTCTAACTGGGAGCACAGATACGCAGTATTTT. This codes for CASSLTGSTDTQYF.

This clonotype showed up many times. This chain joins TRBV7-3 and TRBJ1-5; D possibly corresponds to TRBD1 (5 bases). Germline V gene lookup returns CDR1 SGHTA and CDR2 FQGTGA. The CDR3 runs to 15 residues. The V end lost 1 base, the J end lost 5 bases, and 12 bases lay between the germline ends. CDR3 region: CASSLMGQGDQPQHF. CDR3 in DNA: TGTGCCAGCAGCTTAATGGGGCAGGGAGATCAGCCCCAGCATTTT.

The chain recombines TRBV11-3 with TRBJ2-3; D might be TRBD1 (6 bases). V was shortened by 4 bases and J by 4 bases, with 15 bases between the two germline ends. The CDR3 runs to 15 residues. Germline V CDR1 and CDR2: SGHNT, YENEEA. In DNA, the CDR3 is TGTGCCAGCAGCTACATCAGGGGCGCTTCAGATACGCAGTATTTT. It specifies CASSYIRGASDTQYF.

The V and J genes are TRBV7-9 and TRBJ2-3; 7 positions agree with TRBD1. Germline V gene sequence: CDR1 SEHNR, CDR2 FQNEAQ (reference sequence). The CDR3 has 16 residues. With 1 base clipped from V and 0 bases from J, the junction kept 4 bases outside the gene matches. CDR3: CASSLGGQVSTDTQYF. Here the CDR3 DNA reads TGTGCCAGCAGCTTAGGAGGACAGGTTAGCACAGATACGCAGTATTTT. Filled out from reference TRBV7-9 and TRBJ2-3, the complete variable domain reads DTGVSQNPRHKITKRGQNVTFRCDPISEHNRLYWYRQTLGQGPEFLTYFQNEAQLEKSRLLSDRFSAERPKGSFSTLEIQRTEQGDSAMYLCASSLGGQVSTDTQYFGPGTRLTVL.

This clonotype was observed a few times. This chain uses TRBV24-1 with TRBJ2-1; 10 positions match TRBD1. V dropped 7 bases and J dropped 7; count of bases not matched to a gene: 0. Germline values: CDR1 KGHDR, CDR2 SFDVKD. CDR3 size: 12 residues. The CDR3 DNA is TGTGCCACCAGGGGACAGGGGAATGAGCAGTTCTTC. As protein: CATRGQGNEQFF.

This clonotype appeared a few times. J is TRBJ1-5 and V is TRBV2; 8 bases line up with TRBD1. With V trimmed by 5 bases and J by 5 bases, 5 bases remained unmatched. The germline gives CDR1 SNHLY, CDR2 FYNNEI. This CDR3 region has 14 residues. This CDR3 is CASSPDRDHQPQHF. The CDR3 DNA reads TGTGCCAGCAGTCCGGACAGGGACCATCAGCCCCAGCATTTT.

The rearrangement joins TRBV9 to TRBJ2-3; 9 bases match TRBD1. CDR3 length: 16 amino acids. The V segment lost 2 bases and the J segment 2 bases; nucleotides outside the gene matches: 6. CDR1 is SGDLS, CDR2 YYNGEE, per germline. CDR3: CASSVGQGKFTDTQYF. The DNA for the CDR3 is TGTGCCAGCAGCGTCGGACAGGGGAAATTCACAGATACGCAGTATTTT.

This chain uses TRBV7-6 with TRBJ2-2, with TRBD2 as a possible D gene (7 bases). The germline CDR1 and CDR2 sequences are SGHVS and FNYEAQ. The CDR3 extends over 17 amino acids. V lost 1 base and J lost 5, with 17 bases in between. CDR3 protein: CASSLVPRGAETGELFF. The CDR3 nucleotides are TGTGCCAGCAGCTTAGTCCCCCGGGGGGCCGAAACCGGGGAGCTGTTTTTT. The variable domain in full, completed from reference TRBV7-6 and TRBJ2-2, reads GAGVSQSPRYKVTKRGQDVALRCDPISGHVSLYWYRQALGQGPEFLTYFNYEAQQDKSGLPNDRFSAERPEGSISTLTIQRTEQRDSAMYRCASSLVPRGAETGELFFGEGSRLTVL.

This clonotype came up many times. The genes are TRBV7-3 and TRBJ2-3; no definite D call. V was clipped by 2 bases and J by 2 bases, with 5 bases between them. The CDR3 contains 13 residues. Germline assignment: CDR1 SGHTA and CDR2 FQGTGA. The CDR3 bases are TGTGCCAGCAGCTTAGCTCTCACAGATACGCAGTATTTT. Amino acid sequence: CASSLALTDTQYF.

The rearrangement joins TRBV5-8 to TRBJ2-1, with 16 bases lining up with TRBD2. The CDR3 has 18 amino acids. Germline V gene data show CDR1 as SGHTS and CDR2 as YDEGEE. J gave up 4 bases and V 1 base, and 5 bases lay outside the gene matches. For the CDR3, the DNA is TGTGCCAGCAGCTTGATGGGACTAGCGGGGGGGCTATACAATGAGCAGTTCTTC. Translated: CASSLMGLAGGLYNEQFF.